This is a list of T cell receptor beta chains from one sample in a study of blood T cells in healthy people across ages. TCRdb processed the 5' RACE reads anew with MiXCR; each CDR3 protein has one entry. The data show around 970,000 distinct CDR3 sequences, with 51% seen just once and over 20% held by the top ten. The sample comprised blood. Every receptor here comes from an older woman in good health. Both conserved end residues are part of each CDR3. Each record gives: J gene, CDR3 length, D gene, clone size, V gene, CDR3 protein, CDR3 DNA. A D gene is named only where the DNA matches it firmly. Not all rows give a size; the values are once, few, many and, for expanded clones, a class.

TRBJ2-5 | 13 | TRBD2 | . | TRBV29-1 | CSAAGGIQSEQYF | TGCAGCGCCGCGGGGGGTATTCAGAGTGAGCAGTACTTC
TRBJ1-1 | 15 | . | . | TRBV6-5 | CASSYSIGLGTEAFF | TGTGCCAGCAGTTACTCGATCGGGTTGGGTACTGAAGCTTTCTTT
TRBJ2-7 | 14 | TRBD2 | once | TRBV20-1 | CSARSQRERYEQYF | TGCAGTGCTAGATCCCAGCGGGAGCGCTACGAGCAGTACTTC
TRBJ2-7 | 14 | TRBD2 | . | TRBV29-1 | CSVAVAGGPYEQYF | TGCAGCGTTGCGGTAGCGGGAGGGCCCTACGAGCAGTACTTC
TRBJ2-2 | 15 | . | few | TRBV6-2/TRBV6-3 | CASRNGRTSTGELFF | TGTGCCAGCAGGAACGGTCGGACATCCACCGGGGAGCTGTTTTTT
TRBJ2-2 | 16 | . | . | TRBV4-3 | CASSFTSYTNTGELFF | TGCGCCAGCAGCTTCACGTCGTACACCAACACCGGGGAGCTGTTTTTT
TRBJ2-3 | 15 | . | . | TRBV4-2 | CASSQGDPHTDTQYF | TGTGCCAGCAGCCAAGGGGACCCACACACAGATACGCAGTATTTT
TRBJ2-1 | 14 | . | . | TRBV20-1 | CSARAPQKSDGQFF | TGCAGTGCTAGAGCTCCCCAGAAATCGGATGGGCAGTTCTTC
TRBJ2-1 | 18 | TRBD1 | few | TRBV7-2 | CASSSNPTGGVSQNEQFF | TGTGCCAGCAGCTCAAACCCAACAGGGGGCGTCTCCCAAAATGAGCAGTTCTTC
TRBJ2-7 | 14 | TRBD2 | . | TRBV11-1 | CASSVGLGDREQYF | TGTGCCAGCAGCGTGGGACTAGGGGATCGCGAGCAGTACTTC
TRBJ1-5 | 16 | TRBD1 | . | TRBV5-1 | CASSLYGQGGNQPRHF | TGCGCCAGCAGCTTGTATGGACAGGGGGGGAATCAGCCCCGGCATTTT
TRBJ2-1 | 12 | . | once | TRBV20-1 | CSASDIYNEQFF | TGCAGTGCTAGTGACATCTACAATGAGCAGTTCTTC
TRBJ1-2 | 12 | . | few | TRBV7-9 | CASSINYYGYTF | TGTGCCAGCAGCATCAATTACTATGGCTACACCTTC
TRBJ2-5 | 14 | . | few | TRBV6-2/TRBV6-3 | CATRRSPGRETQYF | TGTGCCACCAGACGGTCACCGGGAAGGGAGACCCAGTACTTC
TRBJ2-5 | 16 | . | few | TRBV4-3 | CASSQVIGGGGETQYF | TGCGCCAGCAGCCAAGTCATCGGGGGAGGCGGAGAGACCCAGTACTTC
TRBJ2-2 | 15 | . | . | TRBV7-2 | CASSLRQANIGELFF | TGTGCCAGCAGCTTACGACAGGCGAACATCGGGGAGCTGTTTTTT
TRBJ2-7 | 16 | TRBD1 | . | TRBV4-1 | CASSQAPGQETYEQYF | TGCGCCAGCAGCCAAGCGCCGGGACAGGAGACCTACGAGCAGTACTTC
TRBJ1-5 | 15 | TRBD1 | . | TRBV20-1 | CSARPRQGSGQPQHF | TGCAGTGCTAGACCTCGACAGGGTTCGGGTCAACCCCAGCATTTT
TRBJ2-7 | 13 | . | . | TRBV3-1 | CASSHVQGAEQYF | TGTGCCAGCAGCCACGTACAAGGCGCCGAGCAGTACTTC
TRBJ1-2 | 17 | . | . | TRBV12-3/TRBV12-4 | CASSPTAPEIANYGYTF | TGTGCCAGCAGTCCAACGGCCCCGGAGATCGCTAACTATGGCTACACCTTC
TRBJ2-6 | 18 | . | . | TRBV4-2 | CASSQVGGLGSGANVLTF | TGTGCCAGCAGCCAAGTGGGGGGTCTTGGCTCTGGGGCCAACGTCCTGACTTTC
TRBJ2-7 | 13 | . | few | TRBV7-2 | CASSATDFYEQYF | TGTGCCAGCAGCGCAACGGACTTTTACGAGCAGTACTTC
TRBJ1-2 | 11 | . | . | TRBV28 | CAIGQLHGYTF | TGTGCCATCGGACAGCTACATGGCTACACCTTC
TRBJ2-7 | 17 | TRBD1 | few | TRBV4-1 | CASSQGGGFQGVYEQYF | TGCGCCAGCAGCCAAGGTGGGGGCTTTCAGGGGGTGTACGAGCAGTACTTC
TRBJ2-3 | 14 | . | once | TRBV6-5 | CASSFGPGRDTQYF | TGTGCCAGCAGTTTCGGACCAGGACGAGATACGCAGTATTTT
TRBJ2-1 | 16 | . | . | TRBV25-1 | CASSEYVASPYNEQFF | TGTGCCAGCAGTGAATATGTAGCGAGCCCCTACAATGAGCAGTTCTTC
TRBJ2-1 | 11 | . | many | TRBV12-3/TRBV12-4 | CASSFLNEQFF | TGTGCCAGCAGTTTTCTAAATGAGCAGTTCTTC
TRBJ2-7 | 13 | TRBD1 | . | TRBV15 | CATSRTGGIEQYF | TGTGCCACCAGCAGGACAGGGGGAATCGAGCAGTACTTC
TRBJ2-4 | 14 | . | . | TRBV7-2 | CASSPGLGKNIQYF | TGTGCCAGCAGCCCGGGGTTAGGCAAAAACATTCAGTACTTC
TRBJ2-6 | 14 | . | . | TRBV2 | CASTKGTGANVLTF | TGTGCCAGCACGAAAGGGACTGGGGCCAACGTCCTGACTTTC
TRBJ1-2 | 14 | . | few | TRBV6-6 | CASKKGIRDYGYTF | TGTGCCAGCAAAAAAGGTATTCGGGACTATGGCTACACCTTC
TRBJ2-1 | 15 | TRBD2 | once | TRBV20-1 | CSARVQGLAGGEQFF | TGCAGTGCTAGAGTTCAGGGACTAGCGGGAGGAGAGCAGTTCTTC
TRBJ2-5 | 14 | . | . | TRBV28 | CASSLFRGGETQYF | TGTGCCAGCAGTTTATTCCGCGGAGGGGAGACCCAGTACTTC
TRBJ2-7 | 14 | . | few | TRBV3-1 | CASSQDVAASEQYF | TGTGCCAGCAGCCAAGATGTCGCGGCCTCCGAGCAGTACTTC
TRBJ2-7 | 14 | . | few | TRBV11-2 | CASSLILGGYEQYF | TGTGCCAGCAGCTTAATATTAGGGGGGTACGAGCAGTACTTC
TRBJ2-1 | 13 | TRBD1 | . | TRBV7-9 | CASRWQGANEQFF | TGTGCCAGCAGGTGGCAGGGGGCTAACGAGCAGTTCTTC
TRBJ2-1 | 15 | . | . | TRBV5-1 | CASSLGWRIHNEQFF | TGCGCCAGCAGCCTAGGTTGGCGAATACACAATGAGCAGTTCTTC